One T cell receptor beta chain is described in this entry. Its target is unknown. Here the gene names and germline are mouse. Read coverage stops 1 residue before the CDR3 terminus; the germline J gene supplies the remainder. The CDR3 has 15 residues. Germline values: CDR1 SGHND, CDR2 FRSKSL. V dropped 2 bases and J dropped 1; count of bases not matched to a gene: 0. Profiling relied on immunoSEQ multiplex PCR, and the TCRdb table lists in-frame clones only, not all of them. The data show roughly 4,200 clones, approximately 44% seen once. The sample belongs to a study of tissue T cells after allogeneic stem cell transplantation. Specified time point: mouse harvest day 14 after allogeneic transplant. Each mouse received 10^7 T-cell-depleted marrow cells plus 10^6 splenic CD5+ T cells by tail vein. General study points: Motif-based clustering found tissue-specific repertoire signatures shared across patients, though few clones were shared. Within patients, tissue anatomy strongly shaped TCR repertoire composition.

V usage is TRBV15 and J usage is TRBJ2-1, with 9 bases lining up with TRBD2. The source of this sequence is a female BALB/c mouse given C57BL/6 T cells with graft-versus-host disease after an allogeneic hematopoietic cell transplant. The sequenced material came from lymph node tissue. CDR3 region: CASSLLGGNYAEQFF. CDR3 DNA, as far as it was read: TGTGCCAGCAGTTTACTGGGGGGGAACTATGCTGAGCAGTTC.